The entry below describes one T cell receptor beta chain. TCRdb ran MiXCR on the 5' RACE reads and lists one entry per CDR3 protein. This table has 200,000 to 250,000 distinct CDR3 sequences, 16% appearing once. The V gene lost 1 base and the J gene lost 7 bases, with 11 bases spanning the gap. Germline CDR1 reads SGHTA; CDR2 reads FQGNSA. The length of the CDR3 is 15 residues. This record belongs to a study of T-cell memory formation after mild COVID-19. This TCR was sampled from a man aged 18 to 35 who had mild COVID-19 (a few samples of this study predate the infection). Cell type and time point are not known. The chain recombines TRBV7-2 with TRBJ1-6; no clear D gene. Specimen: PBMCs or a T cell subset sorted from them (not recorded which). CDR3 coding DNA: TGTGCCAGCAGCTTAGATCCGGTTCTGAATTCACCCCTCCACTTT. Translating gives CASSLDPVLNSPLHF.